Presented here are 29 T cell receptor beta chains from one specimen sequenced in a study of T-cell reconstitution after alpha-beta-depleted transplantation in children. This sample's TCRbeta library carried unique molecular identifier barcodes. TCRdb recomputed calls from the PCR reads with MiXCR, one row per CDR3 protein. The sample carries some 600,000 distinct CDR3 sequences, approximately 15% recorded once. The starting material was PBMCs from the stem cell graft donor, obtained from the stem cell graft. The receptors originated from a human donor who donated a stem cell graft to a child with acute myeloid leukemia.

This clonotype was recorded many times. This chain joins TRBV29-1 and TRBJ2-1, with D tentatively TRBD2 (6 bases). V gave up 4 bases and J gave up 5 bases, with 12 bases separating them. The germline V gene has CDR1 SQVTM and CDR2 ANQGSEA. The CDR3 runs to 13 residues. The CDR3 is CSVVVSGDNEQFF. Written as DNA, the CDR3 is TGCAGCGTTGTAGTCTCGGGGGACAATGAGCAGTTCTTC.

This clonotype was observed many times. This chain connects TRBV5-1 to TRBJ1-2; 7 nucleotides agree with TRBD1. This CDR3 is 13 amino acids long. Germline values: CDR1 SGHRS, CDR2 YFSETQ. The V and J ends lost 1 base and 7 bases, in that order; junction bases with no gene match: 4. CDR3 nucleotides: TGCGCCAGCAGCTTGAGGGACAGCACTGGCTACACCTTC. Translation gives CASSLRDSTGYTF.

CDR3 in DNA: TGTGCCAGCAGCTTACCCCAGCTTGGCACTGAAGCTTTCTTT. Translating it yields CASSLPQLGTEAFF. The chain employs TRBV7-9 and TRBJ1-1; D is unresolved. The germline V and J ends were trimmed by 2 bases and 4 bases, with 11 bases remaining between them. Germline V gene lookup returns CDR1 SEHNR and CDR2 FQNEAQ (reference sequence). This CDR3 region has 14 residues.

For this clonotype: This clone may be a read error of a much larger clone one base away. The V gene is TRBV7-3, the J gene TRBJ2-3, with TRBD2 matching over 12 bases. The junction had 5 bases not matched to a gene; V was cut back by 5 bases and J by 2 bases. Germline V gene sequence: CDR1 SGHTA, CDR2 FQGTGA. The CDR3 totals 16 residues. The CDR3 coding sequence is TGTGCCAGCAGCAAAACTAGCGGGGGGATCACAGATACGCAGTATTTT. Protein: CASSKTSGGITDTQYF.

This clonotype was seen only a few times. The V and J genes are TRBV27 and TRBJ1-1; D uncertain. From germline, CDR1 is MNHEY and CDR2 SMNVEV (reference sequence). The CDR3 covers 13 residues. V shed 5 bases and J shed 7 bases, with 14 bases lying between them. The CDR3 bases are TGTGCCAGCAGTCCCGGGAAAACTTATGAAGCTTTCTTT. Translated, it gives CASSPGKTYEAFF.

There are many counts of this clonotype. The CDR3 DNA follows: TGTGCCAGCAGCTTAACCGGGAGCCTAAACTATGGCTACACCTTC. This translates into CASSLTGSLNYGYTF. The V gene is TRBV7-2, the J gene TRBJ1-2; no definite D call. Germline V gene lookup returns CDR1 SGHTA and CDR2 FQGNSA. V was clipped by 2 bases and J by 2 bases, with 12 bases between them. CDR3 length: 15 amino acids.

This clonotype was seen ten or more times. V is TRBV20-1 and J is TRBJ2-3, with D possibly being TRBD2 (5 bases). The CDR3 is 13 residues long. V shed 4 bases and J shed 5 bases, with 13 bases lying between them. From germline, CDR1 is DFQATT and CDR2 SNEGSKA (reference sequence). In nucleotides, the CDR3 is TGCAGTGCTACGCTACTAGGAGAAGATACGCAGTATTTT. It specifies CSATLLGEDTQYF.

The chain recombines TRBV15 with TRBJ2-3; no clear D gene. From germline, CDR1 is LNHNV and CDR2 YYDKDF (reference sequence). This CDR3 region has 12 residues. The V and J ends lost 5 bases and 2 bases respectively, with 5 bases between them. The CDR3 reads CATSASTDTQYF. The CDR3 region has the DNA TGTGCCACCAGCGCATCCACAGATACGCAGTATTTT.

This clonotype was observed a handful of times. The rearrangement joins TRBV30 to TRBJ2-3, with 11 bases matching TRBD2. Germline V CDR1 and CDR2: GTSNPN, SVGIG (reference sequence). The CDR3 is 16 amino acids. Germline trimming cut 7 bases from V and 2 bases from J; bases unmatched to any gene: 11. CDR3 coding DNA: TGTGCCTCCAGTAGTCTAGCGGGGGGCCCCACAGATACGCAGTATTTT. Translated: CASSSLAGGPTDTQYF.

The chain recombines TRBV20-1 with TRBJ1-6; unclear D gene. This CDR3 contains 17 residues. V lost 0 bases and J 5 bases, leaving 17 bases between the germline ends. Germline V gene sequence: CDR1 DFQATT, CDR2 SNEGSKA (reference sequence). The DNA for the CDR3 is TGCAGTGCTAGAGATCGGCGGGCGGAAACCAATAATTCACCCCTCCACTTT. This codes for CSARDRRAETNNSPLHF.

This chain links TRBV30 with TRBJ1-2; D is perhaps TRBD1 (5 bases). The V gene lost 0 bases and the J gene lost 0 bases, with 11 bases spanning the gap. The V gene's germline CDR1 is GTSNPN and CDR2 SVGIG (reference sequence). The CDR3 is 15 residues long. Here the CDR3 DNA reads TGTGCCTGGAGTGTACCCAGGGAGACTAACTATGGCTACACCTTC. It codes for CAWSVPRETNYGYTF. The full variable domain, rest sourced from reference TRBV30 and TRBJ1-2, is SQTIHQWPATLVQPVGSPLSLECTVEGTSNPNLYWYRQAAGRGLQLLFYSVGIGQISSEVPQNLSASRPQDRQFILSSKKLLLSDSGFYLCAWSVPRETNYGYTFGSGTRLTVV.

In its sample, this clonotype was seen many times. CDR3 sequence (DNA): TGCAGCGTCGGGATTAGAAGTATTCAGTACTTC. It yields the protein CSVGIRSIQYF. The chain employs TRBV29-1 and TRBJ2-4; TRBD2 might be the D (5 bases). The V gene's germline CDR1 is SQVTM and CDR2 ANQGSEA. The CDR3 extends over 11 amino acids. V lost 6 bases to trimming and J lost 10 bases, with 13 bases between them.

The genes are TRBV12-3 or TRBV12-4 and TRBJ1-5; D is unclear. V was shortened by 3 bases and J by 0 bases, with 9 bases between the two germline ends. The CDR3 length is 15 residues. The CDR3: CASSFSVLSNQPQHF. The DNA for the CDR3 is TGTGCCAGCAGTTTTTCTGTGCTTAGCAATCAGCCCCAGCATTTT.

The chain has TRBV18 and TRBJ2-3; 7 nucleotides match TRBD1. Germline-derived CDR1 and CDR2 are KGHSH and LQKENI. V lost 6 bases, J lost 2 bases, and 14 bases stayed unmatched. CDR3 size: 17 residues. The chain's CDR3 is CASSFKDRPPYTDTQYF. As DNA, the CDR3 is TGTGCCAGCTCGTTCAAGGACAGGCCCCCTTACACAGATACGCAGTATTTT. Looking up the rest from reference TRBV18 and TRBJ2-3 gives the full variable domain: NAGVMQNPRHLVRRRGQEARLRCSPMKGHSHVYWYRQLPEEGLKFMVYLQKENIIDESGMPKERFSAEFPKEGPSILRIQQVVRGDSAAYFCASSFKDRPPYTDTQYFGPGTRLTVL.

The V gene is TRBV25-1, the J gene TRBJ2-1; perhaps D is TRBD1 or TRBD2 (5 bases each). This CDR3 is built from 10 residues. With 9 bases removed from V and 9 bases from J, the gap between germline ends came to 9 bases. Per the germline V gene, CDR1 is MGHDK and CDR2 is SYGVNS. The CDR3 coding sequence is TGTGCCAGTGGGACCGTTGAGCAGTTCTTC. Amino acid sequence: CASGTVEQFF.

This clonotype was seen at least ten times. The chain links TRBV24-1 to TRBJ2-2; 7 bases align to TRBD1. Germline lookup yields CDR1 KGHDR and CDR2 SFDVKD. V was clipped by 1 base and J by 0 bases; unmatched bases: 4. CDR3 length equals 17 residues. The CDR3 spells CATSDLGTDTNTGELFF. The CDR3 nucleotides are TGTGCCACCAGTGATTTAGGGACAGACACGAACACCGGGGAGCTGTTTTTT.

This clonotype came up a few times. V gene TRBV24-1 combines with J gene TRBJ2-5; 8 bases agree with TRBD1. CDR1 and CDR2 from the germline V gene are KGHDR and SFDVKD. The J segment lost 4 bases and the V segment lost 4 bases, leaving 10 bases of the junction unmatched. The CDR3 runs 16 residues. The CDR3 here is CATSDTGQGVGETQYF. CDR3 DNA sequence: TGTGCCACCAGTGACACCGGACAGGGAGTAGGAGAGACCCAGTACTTC.

This clonotype was counted a few times. This chain uses TRBV29-1 with TRBJ2-4; D remains ambiguous. This CDR3 region has 14 residues. V was pared by 4 bases and J by 0 bases, with 10 bases between. Germline CDR1 SQVTM, CDR2 ANQGSEA. DNA for the CDR3: TGCAGCGTTGTCCCCGGGCTAGCCAAAAACATTCAGTACTTC. Protein product: CSVVPGLAKNIQYF.

On this clonotype itself: This may stem from a read error, because a much larger clone lies one nucleotide away. The rearrangement uses TRBV24-1 and TRBJ1-5, with D tentatively TRBD1 (5 bases). V gave up 5 bases and J gave up 4 bases, with 5 bases separating them. CDR3 length equals 12 residues. Germline V gene data show CDR1 as KGHDR and CDR2 as SFDVKD. CDR3 DNA sequence: TGTGCCACCAGTGCAGGGAATCAGCCCCAGCATTTT. Translation: CATSAGNQPQHF.

This clonotype came up a few times. J is TRBJ2-5 and V is TRBV5-1, with 7 bases identical to TRBD2. The CDR3 length is 15 residues. The V segment lost 4 bases and the J segment 4 bases; nucleotides outside the gene matches: 10. Per the germline V gene, CDR1 is SGHRS and CDR2 is YFSETQ. CDR3 in amino acids: CASSLGDYRGETQYF. The CDR3 region has the DNA TGCGCCAGCAGCCTAGGGGACTATCGAGGAGAGACCCAGTACTTC.

This clonotype was seen repeatedly, ten times or more. The chain links TRBV6-5 to TRBJ1-2, with 7 bases lining up with TRBD1. Germline trimming cut 3 bases from V and 6 bases from J; bases unmatched to any gene: 7. The CDR3 loop spans 14 amino acids. CDR1 MNHEY and CDR2 SVGAGI come from the germline V gene. CDR3: CASSYETGTHGYTF. CDR3 DNA sequence: TGTGCCAGCAGTTATGAGACAGGGACCCATGGCTACACCTTC.

CDR3 DNA: TGCGCCAGCAGCCAAGATCACAGGACAGACTATGGCTACACCTTC. Residues: CASSQDHRTDYGYTF. The chain uses TRBV4-3 and TRBJ1-2, with D perhaps matching TRBD1 (6 bases). Germline lookup yields CDR1 LGHNA and CDR2 YSLEER. V lost 0 bases and J lost 3, with 11 bases in between. The length of the CDR3 is 15 residues.

This clonotype was seen only a few times. The chain carries TRBV13 and TRBJ2-1; TRBD2 might be the D (5 bases). CDR3 length equals 17 residues. CDR1 PRHDT and CDR2 FYEKMQ come from the germline V gene (reference sequence). V lost 5 bases to trimming and J lost 0 bases, with 17 bases between them. The CDR3 DNA reads TGTGCCAGCAGCAATTCGGACTCGCTCCCCTCCTACAATGAGCAGTTCTTC. Translating it yields CASSNSDSLPSYNEQFF.

This clonotype has more than one count but fewer than ten. The V call is TRBV12-3 or TRBV12-4, the J call TRBJ1-5; 12 bases line up with TRBD1. CDR3 length: 19 residues. V shed 6 bases, J shed 2 bases, and the junction held 14 bases outside the gene matches. CDR3 DNA sequence: TGTGCCAGCAGCCTGGGACAGGGGGCAACGTTGGGTGGCAATCAGCCCCAGCATTTT. Amino acid sequence: CASSLGQGATLGGNQPQHF.

This clonotype was seen many times. The V gene is TRBV7-2, the J gene TRBJ1-2; 12 nucleotides line up with TRBD1. In germline, CDR1 is SGHTA, CDR2 FQGNSA. CDR3 length: 13 amino acids. With 3 bases clipped from V and 8 bases from J, the junction kept 1 base outside the gene matches. As DNA, the CDR3 is TGTGCCAGCAGCTTGGGACAGGGGGCAGGCTACACCTTC. Translating it yields CASSLGQGAGYTF.

In this sample, this clonotype turned up many times. The chain links TRBV20-1 to TRBJ1-6, with 9 bases identical to TRBD1. CDR3 size: 16 residues. With 1 base clipped from V and 7 bases from J, the junction kept 8 bases outside the gene matches. Germline CDR1 DFQATT, CDR2 SNEGSKA (reference sequence). The CDR3 sequence is CSARAETGTGNSPLHF. The CDR3 nucleotides read TGCAGTGCTAGAGCAGAGACCGGGACAGGGAATTCACCCCTCCACTTT.

This clonotype has just a few counts. CDR3 sequence (DNA): TGTGCCAGCAGCTCCACCCCGGGGTCAGGGAGAGAGACCCAGTACTTC. Protein product: CASSSTPGSGRETQYF. The chain couples TRBV7-8 to TRBJ2-5; the D gene could be TRBD1 or TRBD2 (5 bases each). With 4 bases removed from V and 4 bases from J, the gap between germline ends came to 19 bases. Germline CDR1 SGHVS, CDR2 FQNEAQ. CDR3 length: 16 residues. Using reference TRBV7-8 and TRBJ2-5 for the parts outside the CDR3, the full variable domain is GAGVSQSPRYKVAKRGQDVALRCDPISGHVSLFWYQQALGQGPEFLTYFQNEAQLDKSGLPSDRFFAERPEGSVSTLKIQRTQQEDSAVYLCASSSTPGSGRETQYFGPGTRLLVL.

The chain has TRBV20-1 and TRBJ2-5; 9 bases are shared with TRBD2. The CDR3 sequence is 16 residues long. Germline V CDR1 and CDR2: DFQATT, SNEGSKA (reference sequence). J gave up 2 bases and V 6 bases, and 13 bases lay outside the gene matches. The CDR3 DNA is TGCAGTGCCCATTATCCAGCGGGAGGAGGGCAAGAGACCCAGTACTTC. It translates to CSAHYPAGGGQETQYF.

This clonotype was found many times. J is TRBJ1-3 and V is TRBV20-1; D is unclear. The CDR3 totals 16 residues. The V and J ends lost 1 base and 2 bases respectively, with 15 bases between them. Per the germline V gene, CDR1 is DFQATT and CDR2 is SNEGSKA (reference sequence). CDR3 DNA: TGCAGTGCTAGAGCCCTAGATTACTCTACTGGAAACACCATATATTTT. It is translated as CSARALDYSTGNTIYF.